The TCR beta chain under discussion was sequenced for a study of vaccination and CD4 T cells after COVID-19. Study as a whole: Sampling after COVID took place at a median of around 91 days (range 35 to 161) following diagnosis.

This clonotype was seen once. Its antigen is not identified. Stated treatment: approximately nine-day PBMC culture with coronavirus spike peptide pools or control peptides (ViraFEST assay). Via ViraFEST, peptide pools expanded antigen-specific T cells before TCR sequencing. Every well contained around 2.2 million PBMCs, which were grown with around 10 IU/ml IL-2 and roughly 10 ug/ml peptide pools. The Oncomine TCR Beta short-read assay was what sequenced the DNA obtained from cultured CD4+ T cells. TCRdb analysed the PCR reads with MiXCR anew, one entry per CDR3 protein. The repertoire holds about 15,000 distinct CDR3 sequences, with 50% to 55% as singletons. Trimming removed 7 bases at V and 2 bases at J, with 12 bases between. The CDR3 loop spans 14 amino acids.

Specimen: CD4+ T cells from blood, cultured in vitro. The sequence was obtained from a human donor who had recovered from COVID-19. The V and J genes are TRBV12-3 or TRBV12-4 and TRBJ1-3; a weak D match, TRBD1 (6 bases). CDR3 amino acids: CASKRTAAGNTIYF. The CDR3 DNA reads TGTGCCAGCAAAAGGACAGCCGCTGGAAACACCATATATTTT.